This T cell receptor beta chain derives from a study of blood T cell repertoires in COVID-19. This clone appeared a few times. This table comes from immunoSEQ multiplex PCR, and its TCRdb copy is limited to in-frame clones, with some not included. The sample has a few hundred thousand clones, 85% seen once. There are 14 residues in the CDR3. Trimming took off 0 bases at V and 6 bases at J, with 9 bases between the two ends. The germline gives CDR1 KGHSH, CDR2 LQKENI. The gene calls are TRBV18 and TRBJ1-5; D not resolved. The sequencing input was PBMCs or T cells enriched from blood (not recorded which). This TCR was sampled from a man aged 35 to 55 who had recovered from COVID-19. The CDR3 sequence: CASSPPTVGQPQHF. The CDR3 coding sequence is TGTGCCAGCTCACCACCTACGGTTGGTCAGCCCCAGCATTTT.